Below, 18 T cell receptor beta chains from the same sample are listed, as sequenced in a study of blood T cell repertoires in COVID-19. Sequenced by immunoSEQ multiplex PCR; TCRdb stores in-frame clones only, minus some. Altogether some 88,000 clones are present, about 90% being singletons, with the ten largest covering about 1.8%. The sample comprised peripheral blood. These receptors came from a human donor with active COVID-19. The donor label of this sample is uncertain.

This chain uses TRBV18 with TRBJ2-7, with D possibly being TRBD2 (6 bases). This CDR3 comprises 13 residues. With 2 bases removed from V and 3 bases from J, the gap between germline ends came to 8 bases. Germline-derived CDR1 and CDR2 are KGHSH and LQKENI. The CDR3 DNA is TGTGCCAGCTCACCATCCGGGGGCTACGAGCAGTACTTC. Translating gives CASSPSGGYEQYF.

V usage is TRBV2 and J usage is TRBJ2-5; 7 bases fit TRBD1. The CDR3 is 12 residues long. CDR1 and CDR2 from the germline V gene are SNHLY and FYNNEI. The V gene end was trimmed by 11 bases and the J gene end by 1 base; junction bases not matched to a gene: 4. CDR3: CASGTVQETQYF. The CDR3 DNA reads as TGTGCCTCCGGGACAGTCCAAGAGACCCAGTACTTC.

The gene calls are TRBV5-6 and TRBJ2-3, with TRBD2 matching 8 bases. Germline CDR1 is SGHDT and CDR2 is YYEEEE. V shed 2 bases and J 5 bases; nucleotides not matched to a gene: 4. CDR3 size: 14 residues. DNA for the CDR3: TGTGCCAGCAGCTTAGAAGCGGGGGAAGATACGCAGTATTTT. As protein: CASSLEAGEDTQYF.

V gene TRBV6-2 or TRBV6-3 combines with J gene TRBJ1-2, with D possibly being TRBD1 (5 bases). The CDR3 totals 17 residues. Germline V lookup: CDR1 MNHEY, CDR2 SVGEGT. Trimming shortened V by 3 bases and J by 3 bases, and 20 bases separated the two germline ends. The CDR3 DNA is TGTGCCAGCAGTTATCCCGGGCAGGGACGGGAGGACTATGGCTACACCTTC. It translates to CASSYPGQGREDYGYTF.

This clone was seen a single time. The rearrangement links TRBV28 to TRBJ2-7; 8 nucleotides align to TRBD1. The CDR3 is 13 amino acids. Germline-derived CDR1 and CDR2 are MDHEN and SYDVKM. V shed 4 bases, J shed 4 bases, and the junction held 3 bases outside the gene matches. The CDR3 protein is CASSSTGGYEQYF. DNA for the CDR3: TGTGCCAGCAGTTCTACAGGGGGATACGAGCAGTACTTC.

The rearrangement uses TRBV19 and TRBJ2-2; the D is unclear. V was shortened by 5 bases and J by 3 bases, with 10 bases between the two germline ends. The CDR3 length is 14 residues. CDR1 is LNHDA, CDR2 SQIVND, per germline (reference sequence). As DNA, the CDR3 is TGTGCCAGTAGTGGAGAAACTTACACCGGGGAGCTGTTTTTT. Translated, it gives CASSGETYTGELFF.

The CDR3: CASSPEPGYLETQYF. The CDR3 coding sequence is TGTGCCAGCAGCCCGGAGCCGGGGTATTTAGAGACCCAGTACTTC. V usage is TRBV3-1 (or the pseudogene TRBV3-2) and J usage is TRBJ2-5; tentatively, D is TRBD2 (5 bases). The CDR3 consists of 15 residues. Germline V gene lookup returns CDR1 LGHDT and CDR2 YNNKEL (reference sequence). V was trimmed by 4 bases and J by 4 bases, leaving 16 bases between them.

The chain couples TRBV19 to TRBJ2-2; D possibly corresponds to TRBD1 (6 bases). Germline CDR1 and CDR2: LNHDA and SQIVND (reference sequence). The CDR3 spans 14 residues. Deletions cut 3 bases from V and 6 bases from J, with 11 bases between. The CDR3 coding sequence is TGTGCCAGTAGTATCCGCGCAGGGGCCGGGGAGCTGTTTTTT. Amino acid sequence: CASSIRAGAGELFF.

The V gene is TRBV5-4, the J gene TRBJ2-5; D possibly corresponds to TRBD2 (7 bases). There are 17 residues in the CDR3. CDR1 and CDR2 from the germline V gene are SGHNT and YYREEE (reference sequence). V was clipped by 5 bases and J by 5 bases, with 25 bases between them. The CDR3 spells CASSLGGGGVVRETQYF. In DNA form, the CDR3 reads TGTGCCAGCAGTCTCGGTGGGGGGGGCGTAGTCCGTGAGACCCAGTACTTC.

V is TRBV19 and J is TRBJ1-2; possible D gene TRBD1, 6 bases. The ends were cut back, 6 bases at V and 7 bases at J, with 24 bases in the middle. CDR1 and CDR2 from the germline V gene are LNHDA and SQIVND (reference sequence). The length of the CDR3 is 16 residues. CDR3 loop: CASRYGGRDKGIGYTF. CDR3 bases: TGTGCCAGTAGGTATGGGGGCAGAGATAAGGGGATTGGCTACACCTTC.

The genes are TRBV6-5 and TRBJ2-7, with 8 bases identical to TRBD1. The V and J ends lost 0 bases and 2 bases, in that order; junction bases with no gene match: 6. Germline CDR1 and CDR2: MNHEY and SVGAGI. The CDR3 is 16 amino acids. Here the CDR3 reads CASSYSLQGAAYEQYF. CDR3 sequence (DNA): TGTGCCAGCAGTTACTCGCTTCAGGGGGCTGCCTACGAGCAGTACTTC.

This clone was found once. The chain couples TRBV27 to TRBJ1-5; 7 bases line up with TRBD1. CDR3 size: 17 residues. Unmatched junction bases numbered 13, after V lost 6 bases and J lost 2 bases. Germline CDR1 is MNHEY and CDR2 is SMNVEV (reference sequence). In nucleotides, the CDR3 is TGTGCCAGCAGCCCTCATTCCGGACAGGTGGGCAATCAGCCCCAGCATTTT. Translated: CASSPHSGQVGNQPQHF.

V gene TRBV6-5 combines with J gene TRBJ2-7; D gene ambiguous. Between the trimmed V and J ends, which lost 6 bases and 7 bases, there was a span of 10 bases. Germline V CDR1 and CDR2: MNHEY, SVGAGI. The CDR3 runs 11 residues. Written as DNA, the CDR3 is TGTGCCAGCAGGCGCGATCTGGAGCAGTACTTC. Its protein product is CASRRDLEQYF.

V and J are TRBV6-2 or TRBV6-3 and TRBJ1-3; the D is unclear. CDR1 MNHEY and CDR2 SVGEGT come from the germline V gene. With 2 bases removed from V and 1 base from J, the gap between germline ends came to 9 bases. CDR3 size: 15 residues. The CDR3 region has the DNA TGTGCCAGCAGTTACCAGCCGACATCTGGAAACACCATATATTTT. Amino acids: CASSYQPTSGNTIYF.

This clone was observed a single time. V usage is TRBV11-3 and J usage is TRBJ2-3; D might be TRBD2 (6 bases). The germline gives CDR1 SGHNT, CDR2 YENEEA. V lost 0 bases, J lost 3 bases, and 10 bases lay in between. The CDR3 sequence is 15 residues long. The CDR3 bases are TGTGCCAGCAGCTTAGACCGGGGGAGAACAGATACGCAGTATTTT. Amino acids: CASSLDRGRTDTQYF.

The chain combines TRBV6-5 with TRBJ1-4, with D maybe TRBD1 (5 bases). The ends were cut back, 5 bases at V and 8 bases at J, with 12 bases in the middle. Germline V gene sequence: CDR1 MNHEY, CDR2 SVGAGI. The CDR3 runs to 13 residues. This CDR3 reads CASSRAGWEKLFF. The CDR3 DNA sequence: TGTGCCAGCAGTAGGGCAGGGTGGGAAAAACTGTTTTTT.

The genes are TRBV5-6 and TRBJ1-3; 10 bases align to TRBD1. Germline assignment: CDR1 SGHDT and CDR2 YYEEEE. The CDR3 sequence is 16 residues long. Trimming cost V 2 bases and J 4 bases; bases outside gene matches: 6. CDR3 nucleotide sequence: TGTGCCAGCAGCTTAGGGGACAGGGGTCCCGGAAACACCATATATTTT. It yields the protein CASSLGDRGPGNTIYF.

This clone has a single count. The chain is built from TRBV4-1 and TRBJ2-2, with TRBD2 matching over 7 bases. The CDR3 consists of 17 residues. In germline, CDR1 is MGHRA, CDR2 YSYEKL. Trimming at V came to 4 bases and at J to 4 bases, leaving 12 bases not matched to a gene. In DNA form, the CDR3 reads TGCGCCAGCAGCCTCGAAAAGGGACTACCCTTCACCGGGGAGCTGTTTTTT. As protein: CASSLEKGLPFTGELFF.